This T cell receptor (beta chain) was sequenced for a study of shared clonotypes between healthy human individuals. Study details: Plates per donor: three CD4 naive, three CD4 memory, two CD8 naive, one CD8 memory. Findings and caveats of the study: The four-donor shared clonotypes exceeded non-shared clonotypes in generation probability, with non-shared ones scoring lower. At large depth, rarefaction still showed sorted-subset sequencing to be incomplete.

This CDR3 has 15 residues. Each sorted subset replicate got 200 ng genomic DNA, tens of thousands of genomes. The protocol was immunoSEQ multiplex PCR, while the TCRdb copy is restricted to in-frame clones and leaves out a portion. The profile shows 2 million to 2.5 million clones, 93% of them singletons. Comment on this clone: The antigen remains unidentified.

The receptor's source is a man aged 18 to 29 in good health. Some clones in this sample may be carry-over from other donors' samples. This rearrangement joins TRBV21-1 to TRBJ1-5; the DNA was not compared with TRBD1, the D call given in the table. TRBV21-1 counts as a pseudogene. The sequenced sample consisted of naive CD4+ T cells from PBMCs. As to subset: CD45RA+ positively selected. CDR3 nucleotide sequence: TGTGCCAGCAGCAAACAGGGGAATAGCAATCAGCCCCAGCATTTT. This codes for CASSKQGNSNQPQHF.